The TCR beta chain under discussion was sequenced for a study of beta chain features in type 1 diabetes. This clone has a handful of counts. Its target is unknown. The V end was cut by 1 base, the J end by 8 bases, with 4 bases between. CDR3 length: 11 residues. Germline V lookup: CDR1 SGHDT, CDR2 YYEEEE. Overall study results and limits: Small HLA sub-analyses could not settle whether HLA shapes TCRB rearrangement. Patients' naive, central memory and Treg TCRB repertoires seemed closer to one another than those of healthy donors. Across all four CD4+ subsets, people with type 1 diabetes showed modestly shorter TCRB CDR3s.

Investigators reverse transcribed all isolated RNA, so they sequenced expressed TCRB transcripts. Samples of naive, central memory and regulatory T cells yielded a mean of about 3.57 million reads. The table came from immunoSEQ multiplex PCR; TCRdb's copy has only in-frame clones and leaves some out. This table holds 95,000 to 150,000 clones, roughly a sixth found once. The clonotype comes from a man younger than 30 with type 1 diabetes. The sequencing sample was made of central memory CD4+ T cells from blood. This chain uses TRBV5-6 with TRBJ2-1, with no clear D. CDR3 in DNA: TGTGCCAGCAGCTTGCAGCATGAGCAGTTCTTC. Protein sequence: CASSLQHEQFF. The complete variable domain, with remaining parts taken from reference TRBV5-6 and TRBJ2-1, reads DAGVTQSPTHLIKTRGQQVTLRCSPKSGHDTVSWYQQALGQGPQFIFQYYEEEERQRGNFPDRFSGHQFPNYSSELNVNALLLGDSALYLCASSLQHEQFFGPGTRLTVL.